This section outlines one T cell receptor beta chain sequence together with its context. The target of this receptor is not known. No base qualities exist here, and no much larger clone lies one base off it. The data derive from a study of graft-versus-host responses after intestinal transplantation (dated by TCRdb to the early 2020s). Background on the whole study: The transplants that recipients received were multivisceral, liver-intestinal, or isolated intestinal. Of the 20 to 25 intestinal transplant recipients enrolled in the cohort, one of whom was a retransplant, a few patients without pretransplant specimens were excluded. Anti-thymocyte globulin induction was given to all recipients, followed by maintenance tacrolimus and steroids for approximately three years. Alloreactive clones were identified by sequencing pre-transplant mixed lymphocyte reaction products and comparing these products with unstimulated pre-transplant donor and recipient T cells. A peak of at least 4% donor T cells among recipient peripheral blood mononuclear cells was the definition used for donor T cell macrochimerism. Graft-versus-host and host-versus-graft alloreactive T cell clones were tracked in the graft, circulation and bone marrow after intestinal transplantation using bulk TCR-beta CDR3 sequencing. Instead of going to the commercial service, samples from three later patients were sequenced in-house on an Illumina MiSeq and processed with MiXCR.

Library generation was performed with the immunoSEQ multiplex PCR assay. For most patients, genomic DNA was isolated using the Qiagen DNeasy Blood and Tissue Kit and was shipped frozen to Adaptive Biotechnologies for TCR sequencing. For most patients, high-throughput TCR-beta CDR3 sequencing of genomic DNA was performed by Adaptive Biotechnologies. The paper's data handling went like this. Adaptive's ImmunoSEQ software supplied the TCR sequencing data for roughly 17 patients, while MiXCR and VDJtools were used to process a few other patients. CD4 versus CD8 sorting errors were corrected by removing sequences found in both subsets at a frequency ratio below 5:1. Because the origin of CDR3 nucleotide sequences shared between donor and recipient could not be assigned, those sequences were removed. To be classed as alloreactive, a clone needed at least 2-fold expansion over unstimulated cells and a minimum CFSE-low frequency of 0.002% (template counts) or 0.001% (read counts). Clones detected in sequenced pre-transplant spleen, lymph node, or MLR CFSE-low populations of the donor or recipient were defined as mappable. The cumulative frequency of alloreactive clones was calculated as a percentage of all sequences, weighted by copy number. TCRdb carries this immuneACCESS record with in-frame sequences only. Its versions omit some clonotypes, under half of them owing to an unresolved V gene in the studies checked, with the rest unexplained. The V and J calls and clone size were taken over from that table, and D and trimming were inferred from the DNA. Counted in this sample were some 130,000 clones; 85% to 95% of them appeared once. The ten largest clones add up to over 2.5% of the sample.

The time point label, read with the paper, signifies: cells obtained before transplantation from donor or recipient. CD3+CD4+ and CD3+CD8+ populations were FACS-sorted from unstimulated pre-transplant donor and recipient cells taken from spleen or lymph nodes. From the cysteine up to the phenylalanine, the CDR3 has a length of 13 residues. Only the CDR3 portion is preserved as DNA: 39 bases, with reading frame beginning at the first base. Here V drops 5 bases and J drops 11 bases, and the junction holds 11 bases not matched to any gene. CDR1 LNHDA and CDR2 SQIVND are derived from the germline V gene (reference sequence). Broad study findings and their caveats: Conclusions were limited by the relatively low number and heterogeneity of intestinal transplant patients. GvH clones were detected in recipient bone marrow, and some appeared earlier in ileal mucosa or blood, consistent with an intestinal mucosal origin. Peak levels of circulating GvH clones were associated with declines in HvG clones early after transplant. Patients with donor T cell macrochimerism had high GvH to HvG T cell clonal ratios in their allografts.

This clonotype was sampled from a human donor who received an intestinal transplant. Sequencing was performed on unstimulated CD8+ T cells sorted from spleen or lymph node cells, taken before intestinal transplant. This chain joins TRBV19 to TRBJ2-5, and TRBD1 matches 7 of the central bases. The nucleotides are TGTGCCAGTAGTGTAACAGGGGATTGGGAGCAGTACTTC. Its translation reads: CASSVTGDWEQYF. The full variable domain, with segments outside the CDR3 supplied by the reference TRBV19 and TRBJ2-5 proteins, appears as DGGITQSPKYLFRKEGQNVTLSCEQNLNHDAMYWYRQDPGQGLRLIYYSQIVNDFQKGDIAEGYSVSREKKESFPLTVTSAQKNPTAFYLCASSVTGDWEQYFGPGTRLLVL.